These 19 T cell receptor beta chains were sequenced from one sample in a study of cytomegalovirus exposure and HLA in healthy donors. The primer mix had 60 Vbeta and 13 Jbeta primers. Produced via immunoSEQ multiplex PCR; TCRdb's table is partial and in-frame only. The sample table sets out some 89,000 clones. Input material: PBMCs. The receptors derive from a woman aged 30 to 39 in good health and CMV-seronegative.

The rearrangement uses TRBV27 and TRBJ1-6; no reliable D call. V was cut by 2 bases and J by 4 bases, with 6 bases left in between. The germline CDR1 and CDR2 sequences are MNHEY and SMNVEV (reference sequence). The CDR3 consists of 14 residues. CDR3 amino acids: CASSLATYNSPLHF. The CDR3 nucleotides are TGTGCCAGCAGTTTAGCCACATATAATTCACCCCTCCACTTT.

The J gene is TRBJ1-3, the V gene TRBV9; D is ambiguous. Germline lookup yields CDR1 SGDLS and CDR2 YYNGEE. The CDR3 totals 18 residues. With 1 base removed from V and 0 bases from J, the gap between germline ends came to 17 bases. The CDR3 spells CASSVISAGSSSGNTIYF. In nucleotides, the CDR3 is TGTGCCAGCAGCGTAATCTCAGCAGGTTCCAGCTCTGGAAACACCATATATTTT.

The chain employs TRBV5-4 and TRBJ2-3, with 7 bases that match TRBD1. The CDR3 is 15 amino acids. V dropped 0 bases and J dropped 2; count of bases not matched to a gene: 3. CDR1 is SGHNT and CDR2 is YYREEE in the germline V gene (reference sequence). CDR3 loop: CASSLVTGVTDTQYF. DNA of the CDR3: TGTGCCAGCAGCTTGGTAACAGGGGTCACAGATACGCAGTATTTT. The full variable domain, its missing parts supplied by reference TRBV5-4 and TRBJ2-3, is ETGVTQSPTHLIKTRGQQVTLRCSSQSGHNTVSWYQQALGQGPQFIFQYYREEENGRGNFPPRFSGLQFPNYSSELNVNALELDDSALYLCASSLVTGVTDTQYFGPGTRLTVL.

The V call is TRBV4-2, the J call TRBJ1-1; 7 positions agree with TRBD1. Per germline, CDR1 LGHNA and CDR2 YNFKEQ. V was pared by 0 bases and J by 2 bases, with 3 bases of the junction left unmatched. CDR3 length: 15 residues. The CDR3 region is CASSQEGQANTEAFF. CDR3 in DNA: TGTGCCAGCAGCCAAGAAGGACAGGCCAACACTGAAGCTTTCTTT.

CDR3 sequence: CASSYVGRADTQYF. The CDR3 region has the DNA TGTGCCAGCAGTTACGTCGGCCGGGCAGATACGCAGTATTTT. The rearrangement links TRBV6-5 to TRBJ2-3, with no clear D. In germline, CDR1 is MNHEY, CDR2 SVGAGI. The CDR3 is 14 amino acids. The V end was cut by 2 bases, the J end by 4 bases, with 10 bases between.

This chain uses TRBV28 with TRBJ2-1; 7 nucleotides line up with TRBD1. V was clipped by 1 base and J by 11 bases; unmatched bases: 8. Germline V CDR1 and CDR2: MDHEN, SYDVKM. The CDR3 sequence is 14 residues long. CDR3 region: CASSLSLKQGKQFF. The CDR3 DNA reads TGTGCCAGCAGTTTATCCCTTAAACAGGGGAAGCAGTTCTTC.

The chain employs TRBV2 and TRBJ2-7; perhaps TRBD2 as D (7 bases). With 7 bases removed from V and 3 bases from J, the gap between germline ends came to 16 bases. The CDR3 covers 14 residues. CDR1 SNHLY and CDR2 FYNNEI come from the germline V gene. The DNA for the CDR3 is TGTGCCAGCAAGGGGGGGCGAGCCTACTACGAGCAGTACTTC. Translating gives CASKGGRAYYEQYF.

This rearrangement joins TRBV29-1 to TRBJ2-1, with 10 bases matching TRBD2. V was pared by 1 base and J by 0 bases, with 6 bases of the junction left unmatched. The length of the CDR3 is 17 residues. Germline V gene sequence: CDR1 SQVTM, CDR2 ANQGSEA. The CDR3 region is CSVEASGRFFSYNEQFF. CDR3 in DNA: TGCAGCGTTGAAGCTAGCGGGAGATTCTTCTCCTACAATGAGCAGTTCTTC.

The chain joins TRBV19 to TRBJ1-5, with D possibly being TRBD1 (6 bases). V lost 8 bases, J lost 7 bases, and 21 bases lay in between. The CDR3 runs 15 residues. The germline CDR1 and CDR2 sequences are LNHDA and SQIVND (reference sequence). CDR3 in amino acids: CASANQGQGYQPQHF. CDR3 nucleotide sequence: TGTGCCAGTGCGAACCAGGGCCAGGGGTACCAGCCCCAGCATTTT.

The chain joins TRBV5-1 to TRBJ2-3, with 8 bases fitting TRBD2. The CDR3 sequence is 17 residues long. Per the germline V gene, CDR1 is SGHRS and CDR2 is YFSETQ. V trimming: 2 bases; J trimming: 0 bases; junction bases outside the gene matches: 8. The CDR3 DNA follows: TGCGCCAGCAGCTTAAACGCCGGGACTAGTAGCACAGATACGCAGTATTTT. Its protein product is CASSLNAGTSSTDTQYF.

CDR3 DNA: TGTGCCAGCAGGGGGCGGGGCAAGGACGAGCAGTACTTC. Protein sequence: CASRGRGKDEQYF. This chain links TRBV2 with TRBJ2-7; D possibly corresponds to TRBD2 (6 bases). V was shortened by 6 bases and J by 5 bases, with 14 bases between the two germline ends. CDR1 is SNHLY and CDR2 is FYNNEI in the germline V gene. CDR3 size: 13 residues.

This sequence joins TRBV2 and TRBJ2-2; 15 bases match TRBD2. This CDR3 has 22 amino acids. J was trimmed by 4 bases and V by 1 base; bases with no gene match: 16. Germline CDR1 and CDR2: SNHLY and FYNNEI. This CDR3 is CASSEDGLWTSGGARSTGELFF. The CDR3 DNA reads as TGTGCCAGCAGTGAAGATGGGCTTTGGACTAGCGGGGGGGCCAGGAGCACCGGGGAGCTGTTTTTT.

This chain joins TRBV9 and TRBJ2-3, with 8 bases matching TRBD2. Per germline, CDR1 SGDLS and CDR2 YYNGEE. This CDR3 contains 15 residues. Trimming cost V 6 bases and J 0 bases; bases outside gene matches: 6. The CDR3 region has the DNA TGTGCCAGCAACTTAGCGGGATCTAGCACAGATACGCAGTATTTT. This sequence encodes CASNLAGSSTDTQYF. The variable domain in full, with the rest retrieved from reference TRBV9 and TRBJ2-3, is DSGVTQTPKHLITATGQRVTLRCSPRSGDLSVYWYQQSLDQGLQFLIQYYNGEERAKGNILERFSAQQFPDLHSELNLSSLELGDSALYFCASNLAGSSTDTQYFGPGTRLTVL.

This chain uses TRBV7-9 with TRBJ1-2; TRBD1 matches 9 bases. This CDR3 contains 16 residues. Germline CDR1 and CDR2: SEHNR and FQNEAQ (reference sequence). J lost 4 bases, V lost 6 bases, and 12 bases had no gene match. DNA for the CDR3: TGTGCCAGCAGTACGGACAGGGGTGAGAAGAGCTATGGCTACACCTTC. Protein sequence: CASSTDRGEKSYGYTF.

The chain recombines TRBV28 with TRBJ1-4, with 7 bases that match TRBD1. V lost 4 bases, J lost 3 bases, and 8 bases stayed unmatched. Germline V gene data show CDR1 as MDHEN and CDR2 as SYDVKM. The CDR3 consists of 16 residues. The CDR3 loop is CASSSQGRTANEKLFF. The DNA of the CDR3 is TGTGCCAGCAGTTCACAGGGGCGCACGGCTAATGAAAAACTGTTTTTT.

This sequence joins TRBV30 and TRBJ1-1; unclear D gene. The CDR3 covers 15 residues. Trimming stripped 1 base from V and 0 bases from J, with 12 bases between. The germline V gene encodes CDR1 GTSNPN and CDR2 SVGIG (reference sequence). The CDR3 is CAWSGQTSVNTEAFF. CDR3 coding DNA: TGTGCCTGGAGTGGACAAACCTCCGTGAACACTGAAGCTTTCTTT.

The rearrangement links TRBV15 to TRBJ2-5, with a possible D match to TRBD2 (5 bases). The assigned J gene may be wrong: the sequence end matches TRBJ2-7 better. CDR1 is LNHNV, CDR2 YYDKDF, per germline (reference sequence). The CDR3 consists of 13 residues. The CDR3 here is CATSRQRTYEQYF. The DNA for the CDR3 is TGTGCCACCAGCAGGCAGCGGACCTACGAGCAGTACTTC.

The V gene is TRBV10-1, the J gene TRBJ1-6; 7 nucleotides align to TRBD1. Trimming removed 6 bases from V and 2 bases from J; junction bases left unmatched: 7. Per the germline V gene, CDR1 is WNHNN and CDR2 is SYGVQD (reference sequence). The CDR3 consists of 16 residues. The CDR3 sequence: CASSLRGFTYNSPLHF. The CDR3 nucleotides read TGCGCCAGCAGCCTCAGGGGGTTTACCTATAATTCACCCCTCCACTTT.

The chain joins TRBV6-5 to TRBJ1-4; 9 positions agree with TRBD1. Losses at the gene ends were 7 bases for V and 6 bases for J; bases not matched to a gene: 9. The V gene's germline CDR1 is MNHEY and CDR2 SVGAGI. The CDR3 is 15 amino acids. This CDR3 reads CASTQAGTGHEKLFF. The CDR3 DNA is TGTGCCAGCACCCAAGCCGGGACAGGGCATGAAAAACTGTTTTTT.